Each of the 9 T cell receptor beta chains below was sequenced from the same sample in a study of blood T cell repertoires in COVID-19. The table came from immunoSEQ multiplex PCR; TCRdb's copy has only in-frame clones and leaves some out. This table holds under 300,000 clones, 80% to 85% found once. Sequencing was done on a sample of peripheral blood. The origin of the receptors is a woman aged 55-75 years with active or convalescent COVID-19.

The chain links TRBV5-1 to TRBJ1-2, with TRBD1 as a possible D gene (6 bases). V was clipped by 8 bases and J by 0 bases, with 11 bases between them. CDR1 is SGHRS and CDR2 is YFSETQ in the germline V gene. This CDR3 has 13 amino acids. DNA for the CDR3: TGCGCCAGTCAACAGGGTGCTAACTATGGCTACACCTTC. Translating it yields CASQQGANYGYTF.

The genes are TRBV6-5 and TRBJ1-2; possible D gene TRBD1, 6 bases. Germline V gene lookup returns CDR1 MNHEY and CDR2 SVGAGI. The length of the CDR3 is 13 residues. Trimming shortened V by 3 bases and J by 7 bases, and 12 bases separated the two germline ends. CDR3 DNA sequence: TGTGCCAGCAGTTATTCCCGGGGGGCTGGCTACACCTTC. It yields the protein CASSYSRGAGYTF.

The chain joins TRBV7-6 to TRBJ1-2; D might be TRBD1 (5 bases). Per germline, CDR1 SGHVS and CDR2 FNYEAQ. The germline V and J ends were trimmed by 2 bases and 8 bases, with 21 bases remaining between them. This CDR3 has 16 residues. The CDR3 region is CASSLSHGGGLSGYTF. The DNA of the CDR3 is TGTGCCAGCAGCTTATCCCACGGGGGGGGACTGAGCGGCTACACCTTC.

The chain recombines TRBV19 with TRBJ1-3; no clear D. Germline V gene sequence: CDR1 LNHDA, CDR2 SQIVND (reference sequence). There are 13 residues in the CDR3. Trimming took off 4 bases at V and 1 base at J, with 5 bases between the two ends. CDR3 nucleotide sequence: TGTGCCAGTAGTACGGGTTCTGGAAACACCATATATTTT. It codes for CASSTGSGNTIYF.

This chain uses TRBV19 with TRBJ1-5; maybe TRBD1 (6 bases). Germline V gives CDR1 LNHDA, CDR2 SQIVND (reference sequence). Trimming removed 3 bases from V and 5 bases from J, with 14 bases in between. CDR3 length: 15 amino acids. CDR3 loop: CASSIITGNDQPQHF. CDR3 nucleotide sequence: TGTGCCAGTAGTATCATAACAGGGAACGATCAGCCCCAGCATTTT.

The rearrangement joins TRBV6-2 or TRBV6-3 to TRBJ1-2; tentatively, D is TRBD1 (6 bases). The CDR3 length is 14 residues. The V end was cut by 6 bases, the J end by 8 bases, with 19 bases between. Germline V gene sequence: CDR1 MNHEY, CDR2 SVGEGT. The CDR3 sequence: CASSFTTGPRGYTF. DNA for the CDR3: TGTGCCAGCAGCTTCACGACAGGCCCGAGAGGCTACACCTTC.

CDR3 nucleotide sequence: TGTGCCAGCAGTGCGGACAGGGGATCCTCCTACGAGCAGTACTTC. It encodes CASSADRGSSYEQYF. V and J are TRBV27 and TRBJ2-7, with 9 bases matching TRBD1. The junction had 5 bases not matched to a gene; V was cut back by 5 bases and J by 0 bases. Germline values: CDR1 MNHEY, CDR2 SMNVEV (reference sequence). CDR3 length: 15 amino acids.

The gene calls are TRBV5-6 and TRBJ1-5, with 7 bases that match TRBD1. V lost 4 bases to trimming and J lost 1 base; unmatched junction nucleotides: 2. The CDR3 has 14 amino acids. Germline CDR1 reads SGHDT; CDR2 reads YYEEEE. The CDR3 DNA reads TGTGCCAGCAGCCCGGGACAGAGCAATCAGCCCCAGCATTTT. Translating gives CASSPGQSNQPQHF.

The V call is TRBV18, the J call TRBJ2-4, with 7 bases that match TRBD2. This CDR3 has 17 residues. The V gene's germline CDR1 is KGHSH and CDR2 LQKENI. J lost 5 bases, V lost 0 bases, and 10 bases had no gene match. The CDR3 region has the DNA TGTGCCAGCTCACCACCGCTCGGGGGGTATTTCGAAAACATTCAGTACTTC. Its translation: CASSPPLGGYFENIQYF.